The present T cell receptor (beta chain) was sequenced within a study of shared T cell receptors in the human thymus. Produced via immunoSEQ multiplex PCR; TCRdb's table is partial and in-frame only. The sample records 550,000 to 800,000 clones, 80% to 90% being singletons. CDR3 length: 16 residues. Trimming took 5 bases from V and 1 from J, leaving 17 bases between them. Germline CDR1 and CDR2: SGHVS and FNYEAQ. The sample was also linked to a second study, of human thymus T cells.

The J gene is TRBJ1-1, the V gene TRBV7-6; D is perhaps TRBD1 (5 bases). The receptor's source is a girl less than two years old with a congenital heart defect. The sample comprised thymocytes. In DNA, the CDR3 is TGTGCCAGCAGCGCCACCCGGGGGTCGGCGAACACTGAAGCTTTCTTT. Its translation is CASSATRGSANTEAFF.